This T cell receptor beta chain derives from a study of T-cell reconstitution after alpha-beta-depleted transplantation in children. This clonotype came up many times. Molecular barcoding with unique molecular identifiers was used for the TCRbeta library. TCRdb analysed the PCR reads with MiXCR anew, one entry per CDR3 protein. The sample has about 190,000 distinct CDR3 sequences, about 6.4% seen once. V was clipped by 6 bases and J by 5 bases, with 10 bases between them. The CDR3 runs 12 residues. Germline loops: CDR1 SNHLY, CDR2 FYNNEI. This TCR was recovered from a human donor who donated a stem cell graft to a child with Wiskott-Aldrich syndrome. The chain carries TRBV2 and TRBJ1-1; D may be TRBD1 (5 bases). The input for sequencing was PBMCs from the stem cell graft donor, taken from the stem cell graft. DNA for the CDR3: TGTGCCAGCAGGAGGGAGGGGACTGAAGCTTTCTTT. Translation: CASRREGTEAFF. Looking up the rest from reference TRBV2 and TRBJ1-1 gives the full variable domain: EPEVTQTPSHQVTQMGQEVILRCVPISNHLYFYWYRQILGQKVEFLVSFYNNEISEKSEIFDDQFSVERPDGSNFTLKIRSTKLEDSAMYFCASRREGTEAFFGQGTRLTVV.